The 27 T cell receptor beta chains below were found in one sample sequenced in a study of graft-versus-host responses after intestinal transplantation. Their recognized antigens are unknown. Some clones are missing from TCRdb's copy, which holds only in-frame ones; the method was immunoSEQ multiplex PCR. The sample yields about 73,000 clones, 85% to 90% seen once. The source was unstimulated CD8+ T cells sorted from spleen or lymph node cells, collected before transplant. These receptors were obtained from a human donor who was the organ donor for an intestinal transplant.

V and J are TRBV7-9 and TRBJ1-1; tentatively, D is TRBD1 (5 bases). The germline V gene encodes CDR1 SEHNR and CDR2 FQNEAQ (reference sequence). V shed 5 bases and J shed 3 bases, with 16 bases lying between them. The CDR3 covers 15 residues. CDR3 nucleotides: TGTGCCAGCAGCGCTCGGGGGAGGAGGTACACTGAAGCTTTCTTT. It codes for CASSARGRRYTEAFF.

Comment on this clone: At the DNA level, this CDR3 is encoded by other sequences in the same sample as well. This chain links TRBV4-1 with TRBJ1-1; tentative D call: TRBD1 (6 bases). Per germline, CDR1 MGHRA and CDR2 YSYEKL. This CDR3 has 14 amino acids. V was clipped by 0 bases and J by 4 bases, with 9 bases between them. CDR3 DNA sequence: TGCGCCAGCAGCCAAGACAGGGGTGTCACTGAAGCTTTCTTT. Translated: CASSQDRGVTEAFF.

The chain employs TRBV4-2 and TRBJ1-2; the match to TRBD1 covers 7 bases. Germline V gene sequence: CDR1 LGHNA, CDR2 YNFKEQ. This CDR3 region has 16 residues. J lost 5 bases, V lost 0 bases, and 9 bases had no gene match. The CDR3: CASSQDRGGSGYGYTF. DNA of the CDR3: TGTGCCAGCAGCCAAGACAGAGGGGGCTCTGGGTATGGCTACACCTTC.

V gene TRBV2 combines with J gene TRBJ1-2, with D unresolved. Trimming cost V 8 bases and J 13 bases, with 17 bases left between them. The CDR3 length is 11 residues. Germline loops: CDR1 SNHLY, CDR2 FYNNEI. The CDR3 DNA reads TGTGCCAGCCGCGCGTCCCCTGTTGGCACCTTC. This gives the protein CASRASPVGTF.

The V and J genes are TRBV2 and TRBJ2-1; 13 bases match TRBD2. With 7 bases clipped from V and 4 bases from J, the junction kept 13 bases outside the gene matches. CDR1 and CDR2 from the germline V gene are SNHLY and FYNNEI. The CDR3 is made up of 18 amino acids. This CDR3 reads CASKDGTSGASLYNEQFF. The CDR3 DNA reads TGTGCCAGCAAAGATGGGACTAGCGGGGCGAGCCTATACAATGAGCAGTTCTTC.

The sample holds a few counts of this clone. CDR3 loop: CASRSPGAGALSGANVLTF. The CDR3 DNA follows: TGTGCCAGCAGGAGTCCAGGTGCGGGGGCCCTCTCTGGGGCCAACGTCCTGACTTTC. The chain employs TRBV28 and TRBJ2-6, with D perhaps matching TRBD2 (7 bases). V lost 6 bases and J 0 bases, leaving 21 bases between the germline ends. Germline CDR1 and CDR2: MDHEN and SYDVKM. This CDR3 contains 19 residues.

Of note for this clone: A read error may account for a junction end that differs from germline. The genes are TRBV7-7 and TRBJ1-1; no definite D call. Germline V lookup: CDR1 SSHAT, CDR2 FNYEAQ (reference sequence). This CDR3 region has 13 residues. CDR3 bases: TGTGCTAGCAGCTTAACAGAAAACACTGAAGCTTTCTTT. Amino acids: CASSLTENTEAFF.

The chain couples TRBV9 to TRBJ2-3, with TRBD2 as a possible D gene (6 bases). V gave up 6 bases and J gave up 0 bases, with 17 bases separating them. Germline V gene lookup returns CDR1 SGDLS and CDR2 YYNGEE. This CDR3 has 16 residues. The CDR3 loop reads CASTRDSTSSTDTQYF. The DNA of the CDR3 is TGTGCCAGCACCAGGGACTCCACATCTAGCACAGATACGCAGTATTTT. Combining the CDR3 with reference TRBV9 and TRBJ2-3 gives the whole variable domain DSGVTQTPKHLITATGQRVTLRCSPRSGDLSVYWYQQSLDQGLQFLIQYYNGEERAKGNILERFSAQQFPDLHSELNLSSLELGDSALYFCASTRDSTSSTDTQYFGPGTRLTVL.

The rearrangement uses TRBV29-1 and TRBJ2-2; 8 nucleotides line up with TRBD1. The V and J ends lost 3 bases and 5 bases, in that order; junction bases with no gene match: 5. This CDR3 is 14 amino acids long. In germline, CDR1 is SQVTM, CDR2 ANQGSEA. CDR3 amino acids: CSVERQGATGELFF. The CDR3 coding sequence is TGCAGCGTTGAGAGGCAGGGGGCGACCGGGGAGCTGTTTTTT.

The gene calls are TRBV4-3 and TRBJ1-2; TRBD1 matches at 10 bases. The CDR3 totals 17 residues. Germline V gene data show CDR1 as LGHNA and CDR2 as YSLEER. With V trimmed by 3 bases and J by 5 bases, 12 bases remained unmatched. The CDR3 loop reads CASSQTTADRGVYGYTF. CDR3 DNA: TGCGCCAGCAGCCAGACTACTGCGGACAGGGGGGTATATGGCTACACCTTC.

CDR3 sequence reads: CASKSTSSSQPQHF. The CDR3 nucleotides are TGTGCCAGCAAGTCAACGAGCTCTAGTCAGCCCCAGCATTTT. The chain employs TRBV6-5 and TRBJ1-5; no definite D call. There are 14 residues in the CDR3. The V end lost 7 bases, the J end lost 6 bases, and 16 bases lay between the germline ends. Germline V gives CDR1 MNHEY, CDR2 SVGAGI.

The gene calls are TRBV25-1 and TRBJ1-5; 9 positions match TRBD1. CDR3 size: 18 residues. V trimming: 7 bases; J trimming: 0 bases; junction bases outside the gene matches: 13. Per the germline V gene, CDR1 is MGHDK and CDR2 is SYGVNS. CDR3 bases: TGTGCCAGCATCCCGGAGGGACAGGGTCTGTGTAGCAATCAGCCCCAGCATTTT. Its translation is CASIPEGQGLCSNQPQHF.

This chain joins TRBV4-1 and TRBJ1-5; TRBD1 aligns across 9 bases. Germline V lookup: CDR1 MGHRA, CDR2 YSYEKL. CDR3 size: 15 residues. Germline trimming cut 3 bases from V and 11 bases from J; bases unmatched to any gene: 11. CDR3 protein: CASSQDHRGRESQHF. The CDR3 region has the DNA TGCGCCAGCAGCCAGGACCACAGGGGGCGCGAATCCCAGCATTTT.

The genes are TRBV6-1 and TRBJ1-5; TRBD1 aligns across 7 bases. CDR3 length: 15 residues. Germline CDR1 is MNHNS and CDR2 is SASEGT. V shed 7 bases, J shed 7 bases, and the junction held 13 bases outside the gene matches. Here the CDR3 DNA reads TGTGCCAGCACCCTAACAGGGGTTGGGAAACAGCCCCAGCATTTT. Protein product: CASTLTGVGKQPQHF.

This chain links TRBV6-6 with TRBJ2-7; 7 bases fit TRBD1. J gave up 2 bases and V 7 bases, and 8 bases lay outside the gene matches. Looked up from germline, CDR1 is MNHNY and CDR2 is SVGAGI (reference sequence). The CDR3 totals 14 residues. CDR3 protein: CASTPKTGPYEQYV. In DNA form, the CDR3 reads TGTGCCAGCACTCCCAAGACAGGGCCCTACGAGCAGTACGTC.

This clone was observed a handful of times. The V and J genes are TRBV28 and TRBJ1-4; D uncertain. Germline lookup yields CDR1 MDHEN and CDR2 SYDVKM. V lost 6 bases and J lost 4, with 3 bases in between. The CDR3 runs to 11 residues. CDR3 residues: CASSGNEKLFF. CDR3 sequence (DNA): TGTGCCAGCAGCGGTAATGAAAAACTGTTTTTT. The full variable domain, its missing parts supplied by reference TRBV28 and TRBJ1-4, is DVKVTQSSRYLVKRTGEKVFLECVQDMDHENMFWYRQDPGLGLRLIYFSYDVKMKEKGDIPEGYSVSREKKERFSLILESASTNQTSMYLCASSGNEKLFFGSGTQLSVL.

This sequence joins TRBV28 and TRBJ1-5; TRBD1 matches at 7 bases. The CDR3 has 17 amino acids. The V and J ends lost 3 bases and 0 bases, in that order; junction bases with no gene match: 8. Germline V CDR1 and CDR2: MDHEN, SYDVKM. This CDR3 is CASSLWDRRYSNQPQHF. The CDR3 DNA follows: TGTGCCAGCAGTTTGTGGGACAGACGATATAGCAATCAGCCCCAGCATTTT.

This chain connects TRBV28 to TRBJ1-2, with 9 bases that match TRBD1. The CDR3 totals 17 residues. The V segment lost 5 bases and the J segment 7 bases; nucleotides outside the gene matches: 17. Germline V gene sequence: CDR1 MDHEN, CDR2 SYDVKM. This CDR3 reads CASSLSWPVQGAGGYTF. CDR3 DNA sequence: TGTGCCAGCAGTCTATCATGGCCGGTACAGGGGGCTGGTGGCTACACCTTC.

J is TRBJ2-1 and V is TRBV7-8; D unresolved. Trimming removed 8 bases from V and 3 bases from J, with 11 bases in between. CDR3 size: 13 residues. Looked up from germline, CDR1 is SGHVS and CDR2 is FQNEAQ. The CDR3 DNA sequence: TGTGCCAGCGTGACTTCGGGCTACAATGAGCAGTTCTTC. This translates into CASVTSGYNEQFF.

The chain's CDR3 is CASSPDSTLEAFF. DNA for the CDR3: TGTGCCAGCAGCCCCGACTCAACTCTGGAAGCTTTCTTT. J is TRBJ1-1 and V is TRBV7-9; D unresolved. The CDR3 extends over 13 amino acids. Deletions cut 5 bases from V and 8 bases from J, with 15 bases between. The V gene's germline CDR1 is SEHNR and CDR2 FQNEAQ (reference sequence).

The V call is TRBV10-2, the J call TRBJ2-2; TRBD2 matches 13 bases. Germline V CDR1 and CDR2: WSHSY, SAAADI. CDR3 length: 17 residues. The V and J ends lost 9 bases and 3 bases, in that order; junction bases with no gene match: 10. CDR3 sequence reads: CASIGLAGAADTGELFF. DNA of the CDR3: TGCGCCAGTATAGGACTAGCGGGGGCCGCGGACACCGGGGAGCTGTTTTTT.

The CDR3 DNA sequence: TGTGCCAGCAGCCAGACTAGCAATGAGCAGTTCTTC. The encoded protein is CASSQTSNEQFF. The genes are TRBV13 and TRBJ2-1, with D maybe TRBD2 (6 bases). Between the trimmed V and J ends, which lost 5 bases and 6 bases, there was a span of 8 bases. In germline, CDR1 is PRHDT, CDR2 FYEKMQ (reference sequence). The CDR3 length is 12 residues.

The chain recombines TRBV2 with TRBJ2-7; D gene ambiguous. Germline-derived CDR1 and CDR2 are SNHLY and FYNNEI. Trimming stripped 6 bases from V and 3 bases from J, with 12 bases between. The CDR3 extends over 13 amino acids. CDR3 in amino acids: CASRQSTRYEQYV. The CDR3 DNA reads TGTGCCAGCAGACAGTCAACTCGCTACGAGCAGTACGTC.

The rearrangement links TRBV28 to TRBJ1-1; the D gene is possibly TRBD1 (6 bases). The ends were cut back, 1 base at V and 8 bases at J, with 11 bases in the middle. Per germline, CDR1 MDHEN and CDR2 SYDVKM. This CDR3 comprises 13 residues. The CDR3 DNA reads as TGTGCCAGCAGTTTATATTCCGGGACAGAAGCTTTCTTT. Translation: CASSLYSGTEAFF.

V is TRBV28 and J is TRBJ2-4, with a weak D call TRBD1 (6 bases). The V gene lost 5 bases and the J gene lost 5 bases, with 10 bases spanning the gap. CDR3 length: 13 residues. CDR1 and CDR2 (germline): MDHEN, SYDVKM. The CDR3 spells CASSLGQQNIQYF. Written as DNA, the CDR3 is TGTGCCAGCAGTCTCGGACAGCAAAACATTCAGTACTTC. Supplemented by reference TRBV28 and TRBJ2-4, the full variable domain reads DVKVTQSSRYLVKRTGEKVFLECVQDMDHENMFWYRQDPGLGLRLIYFSYDVKMKEKGDIPEGYSVSREKKERFSLILESASTNQTSMYLCASSLGQQNIQYFGAGTRLSVL.

The sample holds one count of this clone. The chain carries TRBV9 and TRBJ1-1, with D hard to call. This CDR3 has 13 amino acids. Trimming left V 4 bases short and J 5 bases short, with 12 bases between. Germline V gives CDR1 SGDLS, CDR2 YYNGEE. CDR3 sequence: CASSRKWETEAFF. In DNA form, the CDR3 reads TGTGCCAGCAGCCGGAAGTGGGAGACTGAAGCTTTCTTT.

This chain uses TRBV5-5 with TRBJ2-7; TRBD1 matches 10 bases. The germline gives CDR1 SGHKS, CDR2 YYEKEE (reference sequence). This CDR3 contains 13 residues. CDR3 coding DNA: TGTGCCAGCAGCTTGGAAACCAGGACAGGGGGGCACGTC. Its protein product is CASSLETRTGGHV.